The 30 T cell receptor beta chains presented below share a single source sample, sequenced in a study of blood T cell repertoires in COVID-19. Using immunoSEQ multiplex PCR, the repertoire was profiled, and TCRdb retains in-frame clones only, with some absent. This repertoire shows a few hundred thousand clones, about nine tenths found once; its top ten account for 1.5% to 2%. The sequenced sample consisted of PBMCs or T cells enriched from blood (not recorded which). These receptors all stem from a woman aged 25 to 39 who had recovered from COVID-19.

This clone came up once. The chain has TRBV24-1 and TRBJ1-3; D not resolved. Trimming removed 3 bases at V and 0 bases at J, with 8 bases between. The CDR3 spans 15 residues. Looked up from germline, CDR1 is KGHDR and CDR2 is SFDVKD. Here the CDR3 reads CATSDHSGSGNTIYF. In DNA, the CDR3 is TGTGCCACCAGTGATCACTCGGGCTCTGGAAACACCATATATTTT.

The V gene is TRBV5-1, the J gene TRBJ1-2, with TRBD1 matching over 8 bases. J gave up 8 bases and V 2 bases, and 11 bases lay outside the gene matches. The CDR3 spans 15 residues. Germline lookup yields CDR1 SGHRS and CDR2 YFSETQ. CDR3: CASSFTPGQGRGYTF. CDR3 in DNA: TGCGCCAGCAGCTTCACTCCTGGACAGGGTCGCGGCTACACCTTC.

The CDR3: CASSPEVGDQPQHF. DNA for the CDR3: TGTGCCAGCTCACCGGAAGTTGGAGATCAGCCCCAGCATTTT. The chain has TRBV18 and TRBJ1-5; D is ambiguous. CDR1 is KGHSH, CDR2 LQKENI, per germline. The V gene lost 3 bases and the J gene lost 5 bases, with 11 bases spanning the gap. The CDR3 runs to 14 residues.

The V gene is TRBV10-3, the J gene TRBJ2-3, with D unclear. The CDR3 has 14 residues. The germline V and J ends were trimmed by 0 bases and 5 bases, with 9 bases remaining between them. CDR1 is ENHRY, CDR2 SYGVKD, per germline. CDR3 loop: CAISESRSVDTQYF. In nucleotides, the CDR3 is TGTGCCATCAGTGAGTCGAGGTCAGTAGATACGCAGTATTTT.

The chain employs TRBV9 and TRBJ2-1; 12 positions agree with TRBD2. Germline CDR1 is SGDLS and CDR2 is YYNGEE. The CDR3 is 18 amino acids. Trimming at V came to 4 bases and at J to 0 bases, leaving 8 bases not matched to a gene. DNA for the CDR3: TGTGCCAGCAGCTCAGGGACTAGCGGGTATAGCTCCTACAATGAGCAGTTCTTC. Protein: CASSSGTSGYSSYNEQFF.

The chain joins TRBV6-1 to TRBJ2-3; possible D gene TRBD1, 6 bases. Germline V gene lookup returns CDR1 MNHNS and CDR2 SASEGT. V was clipped by 2 bases and J by 0 bases, with 12 bases between them. CDR3 size: 16 residues. The DNA of the CDR3 is TGTGCCAGCAGTGAAAATCCGGGGACAAGCACAGATACGCAGTATTTT. It specifies CASSENPGTSTDTQYF.

The rearrangement links TRBV28 to TRBJ2-5; D call uncertain. CDR1 MDHEN and CDR2 SYDVKM come from the germline V gene. CDR3 length: 17 amino acids. Trimming took 5 bases from V and 4 from J, leaving 23 bases between them. The chain's CDR3 is CASSAPRPRRPSETQYF. In DNA, the CDR3 is TGTGCCAGCAGTGCACCTCGTCCCAGGCGACCCTCAGAGACCCAGTACTTC.

This chain joins TRBV6-2 or TRBV6-3 and TRBJ2-5, with 7 nucleotides matching TRBD2. The trim removed 6 bases at V and 1 base at J, leaving 11 bases unmatched. In germline, CDR1 is MNHEY, CDR2 SVGEGT. The CDR3 extends over 16 amino acids. CDR3 sequence reads: CASSSWTRGRQETQYF. The CDR3 DNA is TGTGCCAGCAGCTCCTGGACTAGGGGTCGCCAAGAGACCCAGTACTTC.

The rearrangement links TRBV7-2 to TRBJ1-1; 7 bases map to TRBD1. The V gene end was trimmed by 1 base and the J gene end by 4 bases; junction bases not matched to a gene: 6. Germline CDR1 and CDR2: SGHTA and FQGNSA. The CDR3 runs to 15 residues. The CDR3 coding sequence is TGTGCCAGCAGCTTAGAAGGTAGGGGGCTCACTGAAGCTTTCTTT. It encodes CASSLEGRGLTEAFF.

The rearrangement joins TRBV2 to TRBJ1-5; D gene uncertain. Germline V CDR1 and CDR2: SNHLY, FYNNEI. Trimming cost V 2 bases and J 0 bases, with 8 bases left between them. This CDR3 is built from 15 residues. As DNA, the CDR3 is TGTGCCAGCAGTGAATTGCGGGTTAGCAATCAGCCCCAGCATTTT. Protein sequence: CASSELRVSNQPQHF.

This chain connects TRBV30 to TRBJ2-7; 11 nucleotides agree with TRBD2. Germline CDR1 is GTSNPN and CDR2 is SVGIG (reference sequence). The CDR3 runs 16 residues. The ends lost 3 bases at V and 6 bases at J; junction bases unmatched: 13. CDR3 residues: CAWRHRLTLAGAEQYF. The DNA for the CDR3 is TGTGCCTGGAGACATCGACTCACACTAGCGGGGGCCGAGCAGTACTTC.

The chain recombines TRBV3-1 (or the pseudogene TRBV3-2) with TRBJ2-1; weak D call: TRBD2 (6 bases). The V end was cut by 4 bases, the J end by 9 bases, with 22 bases between. This CDR3 contains 16 residues. The germline gives CDR1 LGHDT, CDR2 YNNKEL (reference sequence). The CDR3 region is CASSLVGAGPGREQFF. The CDR3 DNA sequence: TGTGCCAGCAGCCTCGTCGGAGCGGGCCCGGGCCGTGAGCAGTTCTTC.

CDR3 bases: TGTGCCAGCAGGACCAGGGGGCTCACTGAAGCTTTCTTT. Protein sequence: CASRTRGLTEAFF. J is TRBJ1-1 and V is TRBV2; 8 positions match TRBD1. Per germline, CDR1 SNHLY and CDR2 FYNNEI. This CDR3 has 13 amino acids. Trimming removed 6 bases from V and 4 bases from J; junction bases left unmatched: 4.

V and J are TRBV7-2 and TRBJ2-7, with 7 bases that match TRBD2. The germline CDR1 and CDR2 sequences are SGHTA and FQGNSA. Trimming at V came to 2 bases and at J to 9 bases, leaving 4 bases not matched to a gene. The CDR3 is 12 amino acids. The CDR3 DNA follows: TGTGCCAGCAGCTTAACCCTAGCGGTGCAGTACTTC. Amino acids: CASSLTLAVQYF.

V gene TRBV9 combines with J gene TRBJ1-4; 8 bases match TRBD1. The germline V gene has CDR1 SGDLS and CDR2 YYNGEE. The CDR3 length is 14 residues. The ends lost 6 bases at V and 2 bases at J; junction bases unmatched: 3. The CDR3 DNA is TGTGCCAGCAACAGACAGGGGACTAATGAAAAACTGTTTTTT. This sequence encodes CASNRQGTNEKLFF.

The chain couples TRBV7-9 to TRBJ1-1; D might be TRBD1 (6 bases). This CDR3 has 15 residues. Germline CDR1 is SEHNR and CDR2 is FQNEAQ (reference sequence). Trimming removed 2 bases at V and 4 bases at J, with 14 bases between. CDR3 nucleotide sequence: TGTGCCAGCAGCTTATTCGAGGGGGGGATCACTGAAGCTTTCTTT. It is translated as CASSLFEGGITEAFF. Full variable domain (missing parts from reference TRBV7-9 and TRBJ1-1): DTGVSQNPRHKITKRGQNVTFRCDPISEHNRLYWYRQTLGQGPEFLTYFQNEAQLEKSRLLSDRFSAERPKGSFSTLEIQRTEQGDSAMYLCASSLFEGGITEAFFGQGTRLTVV.

The chain uses TRBV30 and TRBJ2-2; D might be TRBD1 (6 bases). The CDR3 loop spans 13 amino acids. V was shortened by 2 bases and J by 7 bases, with 11 bases between the two germline ends. CDR1 is GTSNPN, CDR2 SVGIG, per germline (reference sequence). The DNA of the CDR3 is TGTGCCTGGAGTCGCCAGGGGATCGGGGAGCTGTTTTTT. This gives the protein CAWSRQGIGELFF.

This rearrangement joins TRBV4-2 to TRBJ2-7; D might be TRBD1 (5 bases). The CDR3 is 15 amino acids. Germline V gives CDR1 LGHNA, CDR2 YNFKEQ. The V and J ends lost 1 base and 5 bases respectively, with 15 bases between them. The CDR3 DNA follows: TGTGCCAGCAGCCAAGGTGGGTCAGGGTACCACGAGCAGTACTTC. Translating it yields CASSQGGSGYHEQYF.

This chain links TRBV18 with TRBJ2-7; TRBD1 aligns across 8 bases. The trim removed 2 bases at V and 5 bases at J, leaving 5 bases unmatched. The CDR3 spans 14 residues. Germline CDR1 is KGHSH and CDR2 is LQKENI. Here the CDR3 reads CASSPAGGNDEQYF. CDR3 nucleotide sequence: TGTGCCAGCTCACCAGCAGGGGGCAACGACGAGCAGTACTTC.

V gene TRBV28 combines with J gene TRBJ1-5; unclear D gene. Germline-derived CDR1 and CDR2 are MDHEN and SYDVKM. This CDR3 region has 14 residues. Trimming stripped 6 bases from V and 7 bases from J, with 16 bases between. The CDR3 DNA reads TGTGCCAGCAGGTCTCCACATCCGGGACAGCCCCAGCATTTT. This encodes CASRSPHPGQPQHF.

The chain uses TRBV28 and TRBJ1-4, with a possible D match to TRBD1 (5 bases). Germline V gene lookup returns CDR1 MDHEN and CDR2 SYDVKM. The V gene lost 4 bases and the J gene lost 5 bases, with 17 bases spanning the gap. The CDR3 contains 16 residues. This chain's CDR3 is CASSSPGRGTNEKLFF. The CDR3 DNA sequence: TGTGCCAGCAGTTCGCCGGGGAGGGGTACGAATGAAAAACTGTTTTTT.

The CDR3 sequence is CASSFVQGPSNEQFF. The DNA of the CDR3 is TGTGCCAGCAGTTTTGTTCAGGGGCCCTCCAATGAGCAGTTCTTC. V and J are TRBV28 and TRBJ2-1, with D perhaps matching TRBD1 (6 bases). With 3 bases removed from V and 6 bases from J, the gap between germline ends came to 15 bases. The CDR3 contains 15 residues. From germline, CDR1 is MDHEN and CDR2 SYDVKM.

This rearrangement joins TRBV29-1 to TRBJ2-7; TRBD2 is a possible D gene (6 bases). Looked up from germline, CDR1 is SQVTM and CDR2 is ANQGSEA. The CDR3 loop spans 13 amino acids. V lost 6 bases to trimming and J lost 3 bases, with 15 bases between them. The DNA for the CDR3 is TGCAGCGTAAGCCGGGACTGGAACTACGAGCAGTACTTC. Translating gives CSVSRDWNYEQYF.

The chain couples TRBV2 to TRBJ2-7; 12 nucleotides line up with TRBD2. J lost 0 bases, V lost 6 bases, and 12 bases had no gene match. Looked up from germline, CDR1 is SNHLY and CDR2 is FYNNEI. The CDR3 totals 18 residues. In nucleotides, the CDR3 is TGTGCCAGCAGCCCGGGACTAGCGGGCCCCCGGGGCTCCTACGAGCAGTACTTC. It yields the protein CASSPGLAGPRGSYEQYF.

The chain uses TRBV7-2 and TRBJ1-3; no reliable D call. CDR3 size: 17 residues. V was pared by 1 base and J by 1 base, with 14 bases between. The V gene's germline CDR1 is SGHTA and CDR2 FQGNSA. The CDR3 sequence: CASSLGGVGPSGNTIYF. In DNA, the CDR3 is TGTGCCAGCAGCTTAGGCGGGGTGGGCCCTTCTGGAAACACCATATATTTT.

The V call is TRBV29-1, the J call TRBJ1-1; 7 positions match TRBD1. Germline CDR1 SQVTM, CDR2 ANQGSEA. The CDR3 has 13 residues. J lost 6 bases, V lost 5 bases, and 9 bases had no gene match. Written as DNA, the CDR3 is TGCAGCGTTCAACAGGGGCCCAGGGCTGAAGCTTTCTTT. The encoded protein is CSVQQGPRAEAFF.

The chain recombines TRBV30 with TRBJ1-5; 10 bases line up with TRBD1. CDR3 length equals 14 residues. Per germline, CDR1 GTSNPN and CDR2 SVGIG (reference sequence). V trimming: 1 base; J trimming: 5 bases; junction bases outside the gene matches: 2. The CDR3 loop is CAWSEGQGYQPQHF. The CDR3 bases are TGTGCCTGGAGTGAGGGACAGGGGTATCAGCCCCAGCATTTT. Drawing the rest from reference TRBV30 and TRBJ1-5, the complete variable domain is SQTIHQWPATLVQPVGSPLSLECTVEGTSNPNLYWYRQAAGRGLQLLFYSVGIGQISSEVPQNLSASRPQDRQFILSSKKLLLSDSGFYLCAWSEGQGYQPQHFGDGTRLSIL.

The V call is TRBV4-3, the J call TRBJ1-5; 10 bases fit TRBD1. Trimming removed 0 bases from V and 7 bases from J; junction bases left unmatched: 6. The V gene's germline CDR1 is LGHNA and CDR2 YSLEER. The CDR3 consists of 16 residues. The CDR3 coding sequence is TGCGCCAGCAGCCAAGATAGACAGGGGGCACGACAGCCCCAGCATTTT. Translating gives CASSQDRQGARQPQHF.

V is TRBV6-5 and J is TRBJ2-2; D is possibly TRBD1 (5 bases). The CDR3 spans 14 residues. From germline, CDR1 is MNHEY and CDR2 SVGAGI. V lost 6 bases and J lost 1, with 9 bases in between. The CDR3 DNA reads as TGTGCCAGCAGCGCCGGACAGAACACCGGGGAGCTGTTTTTT. This translates into CASSAGQNTGELFF.

In its sample, this clone was seen once. The chain employs TRBV28 and TRBJ2-5, with 11 positions matching TRBD2. V gave up 5 bases and J gave up 9 bases; unmatched junction bases: 8. CDR1 is MDHEN, CDR2 SYDVKM, per germline. The CDR3 is 14 residues long. The CDR3 nucleotides read TGTGCCAGCAGTCTAGCGGGAGGAGGGTCGTCCCAGTACTTC. This gives the protein CASSLAGGGSSQYF. Full variable domain (missing parts from reference TRBV28 and TRBJ2-5): DVKVTQSSRYLVKRTGEKVFLECVQDMDHENMFWYRQDPGLGLRLIYFSYDVKMKEKGDIPEGYSVSREKKERFSLILESASTNQTSMYLCASSLAGGGSSQYFGPGTRLLVL.